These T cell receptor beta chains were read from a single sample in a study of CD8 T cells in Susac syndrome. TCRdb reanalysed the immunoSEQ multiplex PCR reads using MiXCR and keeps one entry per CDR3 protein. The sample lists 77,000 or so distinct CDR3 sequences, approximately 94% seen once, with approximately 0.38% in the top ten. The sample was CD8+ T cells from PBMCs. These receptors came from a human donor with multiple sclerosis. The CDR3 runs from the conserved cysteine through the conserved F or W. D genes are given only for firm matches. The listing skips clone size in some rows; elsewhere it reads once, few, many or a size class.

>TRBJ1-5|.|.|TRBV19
CASSPQGNGNQPQHF
TGTGCCAGTAGTCCCCAGGGGAATGGCAATCAGCCCCAGCATTTT
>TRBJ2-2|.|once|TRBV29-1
CSSEGVEGGWNTGELFF
TGCAGCTCCGAGGGGGTAGAGGGGGGTTGGAACACCGGGGAGCTGTTTTTT
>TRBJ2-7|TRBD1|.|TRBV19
CASSGRTGATYEQYF
TGTGCCAGTAGCGGGAGGACAGGGGCCACCTACGAGCAGTACTTC
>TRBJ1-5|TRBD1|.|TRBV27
CASSSGGSNQPQHF
TGTGCCAGCAGTTCAGGGGGAAGCAATCAGCCCCAGCATTTT
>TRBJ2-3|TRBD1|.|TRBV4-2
CASSRSIDRDPTDTQYF
TGTGCCAGCAGCCGTTCAATAGACAGGGATCCCACAGATACGCAGTATTTT
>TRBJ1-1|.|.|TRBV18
CASSPPLKNTEAFF
TGTGCCAGCTCACCACCCCTAAAGAACACTGAAGCTTTCTTT
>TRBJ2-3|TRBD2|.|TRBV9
CASSSGGTTTDTQYF
TGTGCCAGCAGCTCGGGGGGGACTACCACAGATACGCAGTATTTT
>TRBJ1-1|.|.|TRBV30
CAWSFTANTEAFF
TGTGCCTGGAGTTTCACAGCGAACACTGAAGCTTTCTTT
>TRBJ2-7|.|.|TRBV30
CASRLGGSYEQYF
TGTGCCAGCCGGCTAGGGGGCTCCTACGAGCAGTACTTC
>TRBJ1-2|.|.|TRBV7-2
CASSFGGYGYTF
TGTGCCAGCAGCTTTGGTGGGTATGGCTACACCTTC
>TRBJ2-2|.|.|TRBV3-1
CASSHRLGAYPDTGELFF
TGTGCCAGCAGCCACAGGTTAGGGGCCTACCCAGACACCGGGGAGCTGTTTTTT
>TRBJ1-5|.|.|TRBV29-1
CSVEGEGQGQPQHF
TGCAGCGTTGAAGGGGAGGGGCAGGGACAGCCCCAGCATTTT
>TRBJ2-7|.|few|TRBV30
CAWSQTGSYEQYF
TGTGCCTGGAGCCAAACAGGGTCCTACGAGCAGTACTTC
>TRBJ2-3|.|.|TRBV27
CASSSHRVALTDTQYF
TGTGCCAGCAGTTCCCACCGGGTGGCGCTCACAGATACGCAGTATTTT